This T cell receptor beta chain derives from a study of T cells after yellow fever vaccination. Study background: SMART-Seq v4 Ultra Low Input handled preparation of low-cell-number fractions.

Findings of the study overall: Abundant bulk-population clonotypes could contaminate the FACS-sorted repertoires.

TCRdb reprocessed the 5' RACE reads with MiXCR, giving one entry per CDR3 protein. The sample consists of more than 300,000 distinct CDR3 sequences, about 11% of them appearing once. This clonotype has only a few counts. Its cognate antigen is unknown. V gave up 2 bases and J gave up 5 bases, with 9 bases separating them. Germline V gene sequence: CDR1 MNHEY, CDR2 SVGAGI. The CDR3 spans 13 residues. This chain links TRBV6-5 with TRBJ2-5; D is uncertain. Source: CD4+ T cells sorted from PBMCs, taken 45 days after the yellow fever booster vaccination. The origin of this receptor is a young man who received the YFV17D yellow fever vaccine. The CDR3 loop is CASSYLGSETQYF. CDR3 DNA sequence: TGTGCCAGCAGTTACCTGGGATCGGAGACCCAGTACTTC.